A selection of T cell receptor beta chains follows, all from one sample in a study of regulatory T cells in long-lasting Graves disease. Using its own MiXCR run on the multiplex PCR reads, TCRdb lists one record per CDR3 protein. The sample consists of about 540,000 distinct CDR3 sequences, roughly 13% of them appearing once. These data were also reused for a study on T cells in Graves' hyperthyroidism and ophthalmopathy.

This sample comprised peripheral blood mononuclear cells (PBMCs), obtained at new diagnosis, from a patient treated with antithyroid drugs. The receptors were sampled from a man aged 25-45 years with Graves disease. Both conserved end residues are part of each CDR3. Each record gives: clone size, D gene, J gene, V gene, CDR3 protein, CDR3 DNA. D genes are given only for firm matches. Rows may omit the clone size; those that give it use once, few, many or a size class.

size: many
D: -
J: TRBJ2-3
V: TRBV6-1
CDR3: CASSSLQGLEDTQYF
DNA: TGTGCCAGCAGCTCTCTCCAGGGGCTGGAAGATACGCAGTATTTT

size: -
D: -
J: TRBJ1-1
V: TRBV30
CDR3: CAWRASMNTEAFF
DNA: TGTGCCTGGAGGGCCTCAATGAACACTGAAGCTTTCTTT

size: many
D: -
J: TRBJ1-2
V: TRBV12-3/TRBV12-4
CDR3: CASSHYLLPGGEYGYTF
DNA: TGTGCCAGCAGTCACTACCTACTACCGGGAGGGGAGTATGGCTACACCTTC

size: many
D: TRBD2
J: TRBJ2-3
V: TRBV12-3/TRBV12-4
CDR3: CASSLRGLAVSTDTQYF
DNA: TGTGCCAGCAGTCTGCGGGGACTAGCGGTTAGCACAGATACGCAGTATTTT

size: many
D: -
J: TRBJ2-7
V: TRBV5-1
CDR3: CASSLTLRGDEDEQYF
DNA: TGCGCCAGCAGCTTGACCCTCCGAGGGGACGAAGACGAGCAGTACTTC

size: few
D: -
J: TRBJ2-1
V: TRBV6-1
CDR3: CASTLGLGNNEQFF
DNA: TGTGCCAGCACCCTGGGCTTGGGGAACAATGAGCAGTTCTTC

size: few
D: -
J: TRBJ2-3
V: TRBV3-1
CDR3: CASSQGSRGTDTQYF
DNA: TGTGCCAGCAGCCAGGGTAGCCGAGGCACAGATACGCAGTATTTT

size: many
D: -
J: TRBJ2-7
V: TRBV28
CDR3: CASNIKGVEQYF
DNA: TGTGCCAGCAACATTAAAGGTGTCGAACAGTACTTC

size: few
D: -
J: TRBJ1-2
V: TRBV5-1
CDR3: CASSLDGISNYGYTF
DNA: TGCGCCAGCAGCTTGGATGGCATATCTAACTATGGCTACACCTTC

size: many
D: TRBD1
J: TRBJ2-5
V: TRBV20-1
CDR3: CSAVRTGRGGETQYF
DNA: TGCAGTGCCGTTAGGACAGGGCGGGGCGGAGAGACCCAGTACTTC

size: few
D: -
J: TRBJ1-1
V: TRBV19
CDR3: CASSPGRARAEAFF
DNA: TGTGCCAGTAGTCCCGGAAGGGCGAGGGCTGAAGCTTTCTTT

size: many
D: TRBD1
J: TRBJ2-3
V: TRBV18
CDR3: CASSSGQGSQYF
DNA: TGTGCCAGCTCATCTGGACAGGGGTCGCAGTATTTT

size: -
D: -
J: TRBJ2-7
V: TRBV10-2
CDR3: CASSGESYEQYF
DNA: TGCGCCAGCAGTGGAGAGTCCTACGAGCAGTACTTC

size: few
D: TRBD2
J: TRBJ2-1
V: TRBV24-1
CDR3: CATSDPLYTSGRGNEQFF
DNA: TGTGCCACCAGTGATCCTTTATATACTAGCGGGAGAGGCAATGAGCAGTTCTTC

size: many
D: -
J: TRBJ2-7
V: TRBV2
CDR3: CASEGREISYEQYF
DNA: TGTGCCAGCGAAGGACGGGAAATCTCCTACGAGCAGTACTTC

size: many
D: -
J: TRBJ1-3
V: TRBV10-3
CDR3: CAISEPDSGNTIYF
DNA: TGTGCCATCAGTGAGCCAGACTCTGGAAACACCATATATTTT